This TCR beta chain is drawn from a study of blood T cell repertoires in COVID-19. Whole-study context: Collection of acute and convalescent COVID-19 samples took place in the United States, Italy and Spain. PBMCs, B-cell-depleted T cells, or T cells were the source of the cDNA or gDNA that made up the material.

The CDR3 totals 15 residues. The trim removed 5 bases at V and 3 bases at J, leaving 2 bases unmatched. The germline V gene has CDR1 LGHDT and CDR2 YNNKEL (reference sequence). In the authors' methods: Cell counts per sample came from amplifying reference gene primers. Measured with immunoSEQ multiplex PCR; TCRdb has only the in-frame clones, and not every one. Clonal size and the V and J genes are those of that table, whereas D and trimming came from the DNA. The repertoire holds about 230,000 clones, with roughly 80% as singletons. The source is a woman older than 75 with acute or convalescent COVID-19. The chain recombines TRBV3-1 (or the pseudogene TRBV3-2) with TRBJ2-1; 12 nucleotides align to TRBD2. The specimen sequenced was peripheral blood. The DNA for the CDR3 is TGTGCCAGCAGCGCTAGCGGGGGGGACTACAATGAGCAGTTCTTC. Protein: CASSASGGDYNEQFF.